Following are 18 T cell receptor beta chains from one sample sequenced in a study of blood T cell repertoires in COVID-19. Only in-frame clones appear in the TCRdb table, and some are missing; sequencing was by immunoSEQ multiplex PCR. The sample yields approximately 300,000 clones, over 80% seen once. Sequenced: peripheral blood. These TCRs come from a woman aged 45-60 years with active or convalescent COVID-19.

This chain uses TRBV10-3 with TRBJ2-1; 10 bases are shared with TRBD2. This CDR3 comprises 14 residues. The trim removed 8 bases at V and 4 bases at J, leaving 5 bases unmatched. The germline V gene has CDR1 ENHRY and CDR2 SYGVKD. CDR3 region: CAIWSGREYNEQFF. The DNA of the CDR3 is TGTGCCATCTGGAGCGGGAGGGAGTACAATGAGCAGTTCTTC.

The chain carries TRBV28 and TRBJ1-2; D remains unclear. The germline V and J ends were trimmed by 6 bases and 1 base, with 12 bases remaining between them. Germline V gene data show CDR1 as MDHEN and CDR2 as SYDVKM. The CDR3 runs 14 residues. CDR3 in DNA: TGTGCCAGCAGGTCCCTCAGGAATAACTATGGCTACACCTTC. Translated, it gives CASRSLRNNYGYTF.

V is TRBV5-4 and J is TRBJ1-2; 8 bases map to TRBD1. Germline V CDR1 and CDR2: SGHNT, YYREEE (reference sequence). The V gene end was trimmed by 1 base and the J gene end by 4 bases; junction bases not matched to a gene: 6. The CDR3 spans 15 residues. CDR3 residues: CASSLMDRATYGYTF. For the CDR3, the DNA is TGTGCCAGCAGCTTGATGGACAGGGCTACCTATGGCTACACCTTC.

The rearrangement uses TRBV7-2 and TRBJ2-4; weak D call: TRBD1 (6 bases). Per germline, CDR1 SGHTA and CDR2 FQGNSA. This CDR3 contains 15 residues. The V end lost 5 bases, the J end lost 1 base, and 12 bases lay between the germline ends. CDR3 sequence (DNA): TGTGCCAGCAGCCTACGACAGGCGGCCAAAAACATTCAGTACTTC. Its protein is CASSLRQAAKNIQYF.

The chain is built from TRBV28 and TRBJ2-7, with 9 bases aligning to TRBD1. The germline gives CDR1 MDHEN, CDR2 SYDVKM. V was clipped by 5 bases and J by 2 bases; unmatched bases: 4. The CDR3 runs to 14 residues. Here the CDR3 reads CASSTGTGTYEQYF. The CDR3 nucleotides are TGTGCCAGCAGTACCGGGACAGGGACCTACGAGCAGTACTTC.

The rearrangement links TRBV6-1 to TRBJ1-2; a weak D match, TRBD1 (6 bases). Germline V gene sequence: CDR1 MNHNS, CDR2 SASEGT. V was shortened by 2 bases and J by 5 bases, with 18 bases between the two germline ends. The CDR3 runs to 16 residues. The CDR3 here is CASSESVSGTLYGYTF. CDR3 coding DNA: TGTGCCAGCAGTGAATCAGTTTCCGGGACACTTTATGGCTACACCTTC.

The chain employs TRBV4-1 and TRBJ1-1, with a weak D call TRBD1 (6 bases). The V gene's germline CDR1 is MGHRA and CDR2 YSYEKL. V was pared by 7 bases and J by 7 bases, with 25 bases between. The CDR3 runs to 16 residues. CDR3 in amino acids: CASKLGTPNFGGEAFF. CDR3 bases: TGCGCCAGCAAACTCGGGACACCTAATTTTGGGGGTGAAGCTTTCTTT.

This clone was detected only a few times. The CDR3 DNA reads as TGTGCCAGCTCACCAGGGTGGGGGGGAAACACTGAAGCTTTCTTT. Translated, it gives CASSPGWGGNTEAFF. The rearrangement links TRBV18 to TRBJ1-1, with D possibly matching TRBD1 (5 bases). Trimming cost V 2 bases and J 2 bases, with 12 bases left between them. The CDR3 is 15 residues long. In germline, CDR1 is KGHSH, CDR2 LQKENI.

This chain uses TRBV6-4 with TRBJ1-1; a weak D match, TRBD1 (6 bases). Per germline, CDR1 MRHNA and CDR2 SNTAGT. The CDR3 is 14 amino acids. V lost 4 bases and J lost 1, with 10 bases in between. The CDR3 region is CASSVDRQNTEAFF. CDR3 in DNA: TGTGCCAGCAGTGTCGACAGGCAGAACACTGAAGCTTTCTTT.

This clone was counted a single time. The V and J genes are TRBV27 and TRBJ2-7, with unresolved D. Looked up from germline, CDR1 is MNHEY and CDR2 is SMNVEV (reference sequence). V was pared by 2 bases and J by 5 bases, with 16 bases between. The CDR3 is 15 amino acids. CDR3 in amino acids: CASSLNVRPFHEQYF. The DNA of the CDR3 is TGTGCCAGCAGTTTAAATGTGAGGCCTTTTCACGAGCAGTACTTC.

V usage is TRBV28 and J usage is TRBJ1-6; 7 positions match TRBD1. The junction had 6 bases not matched to a gene; V was cut back by 6 bases and J by 7 bases. The germline gives CDR1 MDHEN, CDR2 SYDVKM. CDR3 size: 14 residues. CDR3 sequence reads: CASSLTGENSPLHF. CDR3 bases: TGTGCCAGCAGCTTAACAGGGGAGAATTCACCCCTCCACTTT. Based on the CDR3 plus reference TRBV28 and TRBJ1-6, the full variable domain is DVKVTQSSRYLVKRTGEKVFLECVQDMDHENMFWYRQDPGLGLRLIYFSYDVKMKEKGDIPEGYSVSREKKERFSLILESASTNQTSMYLCASSLTGENSPLHFGNGTRLTVT.

V gene TRBV5-6 combines with J gene TRBJ2-7, with 7 bases lining up with TRBD2. V lost 4 bases to trimming and J lost 3 bases; unmatched junction nucleotides: 7. Germline V gives CDR1 SGHDT, CDR2 YYEEEE. This CDR3 is built from 14 residues. CDR3 amino acids: CASSTASGYYEQYF. Written as DNA, the CDR3 is TGTGCCAGCAGCACCGCTAGCGGCTACTACGAGCAGTACTTC.

The V call is TRBV19, the J call TRBJ2-7, with a weak D call TRBD1 (6 bases). Germline V gene lookup returns CDR1 LNHDA and CDR2 SQIVND (reference sequence). The CDR3 consists of 14 residues. The V end was cut by 8 bases, the J end by 0 bases, with 14 bases between. CDR3 amino acids: CASRQDSDSYEQYF. In DNA form, the CDR3 reads TGTGCCAGTCGTCAGGACAGCGACTCCTACGAGCAGTACTTC.

The chain uses TRBV3-1 (or the pseudogene TRBV3-2) and TRBJ1-2; D is ambiguous. Germline V gives CDR1 LGHDT, CDR2 YNNKEL (reference sequence). The CDR3 totals 13 residues. V shed 1 base and J shed 3 bases, with 6 bases lying between them. For the CDR3, the DNA is TGTGCCAGCAGCCAAGGCGGTTACTATGGCTACACCTTC. Translation: CASSQGGYYGYTF.

The chain has TRBV25-1 and TRBJ1-4; D is possibly TRBD1 (6 bases). V shed 2 bases and J shed 7 bases, with 8 bases lying between them. The CDR3 covers 13 residues. CDR1 is MGHDK, CDR2 SYGVNS, per germline. The CDR3: CASSEQGSEKLFF. The CDR3, as DNA: TGTGCCAGCAGTGAACAGGGGTCTGAAAAACTGTTTTTT.

DNA of the CDR3: TGTGCCAGCAGCAAAAGGACTAGCGGGAGGTGGACAGATACGCAGTATTTT. Its protein is CASSKRTSGRWTDTQYF. The V call is TRBV9, the J call TRBJ2-3; 14 nucleotides align to TRBD2. The ends lost 4 bases at V and 3 bases at J; junction bases unmatched: 7. Germline loops: CDR1 SGDLS, CDR2 YYNGEE. The CDR3 spans 17 residues.

The chain uses TRBV19 and TRBJ2-7; perhaps TRBD2 as D (6 bases). Germline V gene sequence: CDR1 LNHDA, CDR2 SQIVND (reference sequence). This CDR3 is built from 14 residues. V was shortened by 0 bases and J by 5 bases, with 11 bases between the two germline ends. CDR3 loop: CASSIEVGSNEQYF. CDR3 nucleotide sequence: TGTGCCAGTAGTATAGAAGTCGGGAGCAACGAGCAGTACTTC.

This clone appeared a single time. The gene calls are TRBV19 and TRBJ2-2; D not resolved. There are 13 residues in the CDR3. V gave up 8 bases and J gave up 5 bases, with 12 bases separating them. The germline gives CDR1 LNHDA, CDR2 SQIVND (reference sequence). The CDR3 is CASLSLRTGELFF. CDR3 nucleotides: TGTGCCAGTTTGAGCCTCCGAACCGGGGAGCTGTTTTTT.